This entry lists 29 T cell receptor beta chains sequenced from one sample in a study of shared clonotypes between healthy human individuals. Sequencing used immunoSEQ multiplex PCR; TCRdb keeps in-frame clones, though not all of them. Here the sample spans under 2,500,000 clones, approximately 94% being singletons. The sample was naive CD4+ T cells sorted from blood. The subset here: CD45RA+ positively selected. Receptor source: a man aged 18 to 35 in good health.

The rearrangement links TRBV7-9 to TRBJ1-3, with D unclear. V lost 3 bases and J 4 bases, leaving 7 bases between the germline ends. CDR3 length equals 13 residues. CDR1 SEHNR and CDR2 FQNEAQ come from the germline V gene (reference sequence). The chain's CDR3 is CASSFPDGNTIYF. In nucleotides, the CDR3 is TGTGCCAGCAGCTTCCCGGACGGAAACACCATATATTTT.

The chain joins TRBV5-8 to TRBJ2-7; the match to TRBD2 covers 11 bases. Germline V gene lookup returns CDR1 SGHTS and CDR2 YDEGEE. Losses at the gene ends were 1 base for V and 2 bases for J; bases not matched to a gene: 5. This CDR3 comprises 16 residues. The CDR3 sequence: CASSLRTSGHPYEQYF. CDR3 coding DNA: TGTGCCAGCAGCTTGCGGACTAGCGGGCATCCCTACGAGCAGTACTTC. The whole variable domain, filled in from reference TRBV5-8 and TRBJ2-7, reads EAGVTQSPTHLIKTRGQQATLRCSPISGHTSVYWYQQALGLGLQFLLWYDEGEERNRGNFPPRFSGRQFPNYSSELNVNALELEDSALYLCASSLRTSGHPYEQYFGPGTRLTVT.

The chain recombines TRBV9 with TRBJ2-3, with 13 bases matching TRBD2. V was pared by 3 bases and J by 2 bases, with 9 bases of the junction left unmatched. Germline V CDR1 and CDR2: SGDLS, YYNGEE. The CDR3 has 18 residues. CDR3 nucleotides: TGTGCCAGCAGCGACCGACTAGCGGGGGGCGTTAACACAGATACGCAGTATTTT. Its translation: CASSDRLAGGVNTDTQYF.

This rearrangement joins TRBV6-1 to TRBJ2-5; 7 bases line up with TRBD1. Germline CDR1 is MNHNS and CDR2 is SASEGT. The CDR3 loop spans 13 amino acids. Unmatched junction bases numbered 3, after V lost 3 bases and J lost 5 bases. The CDR3 here is CASSETGWETQYF. In DNA form, the CDR3 reads TGTGCCAGCAGTGAGACAGGGTGGGAGACCCAGTACTTC.

The chain's CDR3 is CASGRGDLPAYEQYF. DNA of the CDR3: TGTGCCAGCGGAAGGGGGGACCTACCCGCCTACGAGCAGTACTTC. V and J are TRBV6-5 and TRBJ2-7, with D possibly called TRBD1 or TRBD2 (6 bases each). The CDR3 extends over 15 amino acids. Trimming removed 8 bases at V and 2 bases at J, with 19 bases between. CDR1 MNHEY and CDR2 SVGAGI come from the germline V gene.

The chain joins TRBV6-5 to TRBJ2-7; D is undetermined. V lost 7 bases to trimming and J lost 0 bases, with 16 bases between them. The V gene's germline CDR1 is MNHEY and CDR2 SVGAGI. This CDR3 region has 15 residues. The CDR3 coding sequence is TGTGCCAGCACCCGATTCACAGAGAGCTCCTACGAGCAGTACTTC. This translates into CASTRFTESSYEQYF.

The chain employs TRBV5-4 and TRBJ2-1; 8 bases are a match to TRBD1. The V gene's germline CDR1 is SGHNT and CDR2 YYREEE (reference sequence). The CDR3 is made up of 16 amino acids. Losses at the gene ends were 0 bases for V and 5 bases for J; bases not matched to a gene: 7. The CDR3 DNA sequence: TGTGCCAGCAGCTTGGGGGACAGGCTCTTAAACAATGAGCAGTTCTTC. This gives the protein CASSLGDRLLNNEQFF. The full variable domain, with the rest looked up from reference TRBV5-4 and TRBJ2-1, is ETGVTQSPTHLIKTRGQQVTLRCSSQSGHNTVSWYQQALGQGPQFIFQYYREEENGRGNFPPRFSGLQFPNYSSELNVNALELDDSALYLCASSLGDRLLNNEQFFGPGTRLTVL.

The V call is TRBV11-2, the J call TRBJ2-7; D could derive from TRBD1 or TRBD2 (5 bases each). The germline V and J ends were trimmed by 5 bases and 3 bases, with 20 bases remaining between them. Germline CDR1 reads SGHAT; CDR2 reads FQNNGV. The CDR3 runs to 16 residues. The CDR3 sequence: CASSTPGRRSDYEQYF. The CDR3 DNA reads TGTGCCAGCAGCACCCCGGGACGGAGATCTGACTACGAGCAGTACTTC.

V gene TRBV29-1 combines with J gene TRBJ2-1; 7 bases fit TRBD1. V lost 4 bases to trimming and J lost 7 bases; unmatched junction nucleotides: 13. Germline V gene sequence: CDR1 SQVTM, CDR2 ANQGSEA. This CDR3 region has 15 residues. The CDR3 spells CSVALARGFGNEQFF. CDR3 bases: TGCAGCGTTGCATTGGCCAGGGGGTTTGGTAATGAGCAGTTCTTC.

The V call is TRBV6-6, the J call TRBJ2-3, with a possible D match to TRBD1 (5 bases). V was trimmed by 6 bases and J by 5 bases, leaving 18 bases between them. This CDR3 has 15 amino acids. Germline V gene sequence: CDR1 MNHNY, CDR2 SVGAGI (reference sequence). The CDR3 protein is CASRLRSGQGDTQYF. CDR3 sequence (DNA): TGTGCCAGCAGGTTAAGGAGTGGACAAGGAGATACGCAGTATTTT.

This sequence joins TRBV30 and TRBJ2-7; TRBD2 agrees at 8 bases. The CDR3 totals 14 residues. V lost 0 bases and J lost 3; bases outside the gene matches: 4. Germline assignment: CDR1 GTSNPN and CDR2 SVGIG (reference sequence). CDR3 coding DNA: TGTGCCTGGAGTGTAGGTAGCGGGGTCTACGAGCAGTACTTC. It translates to CAWSVGSGVYEQYF.

V usage is TRBV6-5 and J usage is TRBJ1-1; D possibly corresponds to TRBD1 (6 bases). Per the germline V gene, CDR1 is MNHEY and CDR2 is SVGAGI. Trimming took 7 bases from V and 4 from J, leaving 19 bases between them. The CDR3 length is 15 residues. The CDR3 protein is CASTRVGGVVTEAFF. Written as DNA, the CDR3 is TGTGCCAGCACCCGGGTAGGGGGGGTTGTCACTGAAGCTTTCTTT.

CDR3 DNA: TGTGCCTGGGGGAAGGACCTTCTCACCGGGGAGCTGTTTTTT. It encodes CAWGKDLLTGELFF. J is TRBJ2-2 and V is TRBV30; D is unresolved. The V gene lost 5 bases and the J gene lost 4 bases, with 14 bases spanning the gap. The CDR3 is 14 residues long. Germline V CDR1 and CDR2: GTSNPN, SVGIG (reference sequence).

The count of this clone is one. This chain links TRBV25-1 with TRBJ2-7; 8 nucleotides agree with TRBD1. Germline CDR1 MGHDK, CDR2 SYGVNS. The V segment lost 7 bases and the J segment 7 bases; nucleotides outside the gene matches: 6. CDR3 length: 12 amino acids. This CDR3 reads CASTRDRREQYF. In DNA, the CDR3 is TGTGCCAGCACCAGGGACAGGAGAGAGCAGTACTTC.

The chain is built from TRBV5-6 and TRBJ1-6; D unclear. CDR3 length: 14 amino acids. V lost 1 base to trimming and J lost 6 bases, with 8 bases between them. Germline values: CDR1 SGHDT, CDR2 YYEEEE. The CDR3 sequence: CASSLPGINSPLHF. DNA of the CDR3: TGTGCCAGCAGCTTGCCCGGGATTAATTCACCCCTCCACTTT. Looking up the rest from reference TRBV5-6 and TRBJ1-6 gives the full variable domain: DAGVTQSPTHLIKTRGQQVTLRCSPKSGHDTVSWYQQALGQGPQFIFQYYEEEERQRGNFPDRFSGHQFPNYSSELNVNALLLGDSALYLCASSLPGINSPLHFGNGTRLTVT.

This clone was counted a single time. This rearrangement joins TRBV5-4 to TRBJ1-2; D call uncertain. Germline V gene lookup returns CDR1 SGHNT and CDR2 YYREEE (reference sequence). Trimming shortened V by 0 bases and J by 5 bases, and 14 bases separated the two germline ends. This CDR3 is built from 15 residues. CDR3: CASSLGTNRDYGYTF. The DNA of the CDR3 is TGTGCCAGCAGCTTGGGGACTAACCGAGATTATGGCTACACCTTC.

The J gene is TRBJ2-5, the V gene TRBV5-1, with 8 bases fitting TRBD2. The CDR3 extends over 17 amino acids. Germline V CDR1 and CDR2: SGHRS, YFSETQ. The V segment lost 0 bases and the J segment 1 base; nucleotides outside the gene matches: 8. CDR3 amino acids: CASSLVPLGLVQETQYF. CDR3 DNA: TGCGCCAGCAGCTTGGTCCCCCTGGGACTAGTCCAAGAGACCCAGTACTTC.

This clone was recorded only once. Other DNA sequences in the same sample also yield this CDR3. The V call is TRBV9, the J call TRBJ1-1; D perhaps matches TRBD1 (6 bases). The V gene lost 1 base and the J gene lost 2 bases, with 9 bases spanning the gap. The CDR3 extends over 14 amino acids. Looked up from germline, CDR1 is SGDLS and CDR2 is YYNGEE. CDR3: CASSVRGANTEAFF. CDR3 nucleotides: TGTGCCAGCAGCGTACGGGGGGCAAACACTGAAGCTTTCTTT.

V usage is TRBV2 and J usage is TRBJ1-2, with 9 bases lining up with TRBD1. The CDR3 has 13 amino acids. Germline V lookup: CDR1 SNHLY, CDR2 FYNNEI. With V trimmed by 6 bases and J by 8 bases, 7 bases remained unmatched. CDR3 sequence: CASSETGGRGYTF. The CDR3 DNA sequence: TGTGCCAGCAGCGAAACAGGGGGCAGGGGCTACACCTTC.

In this sample, this clone turned up once. At one end, the junction sequence differs from germline, possibly due to a read error. The chain joins TRBV7-7 to TRBJ1-2; D gene uncertain. The germline gives CDR1 SSHAT, CDR2 FNYEAQ (reference sequence). CDR3 length equals 14 residues. CDR3 in amino acids: CASSLDGANYGYTF. CDR3 DNA: TGTGCTAGCAGCTTAGACGGAGCTAACTATGGCTACACCTTC.

This chain joins TRBV7-2 and TRBJ2-1; possible D gene TRBD2, 6 bases. From germline, CDR1 is SGHTA and CDR2 FQGNSA. The CDR3 sequence is 14 residues long. V was trimmed by 7 bases and J by 1 base, leaving 11 bases between them. CDR3 coding DNA: TGTGCCAGCATGCGGGACGCTTCCTACAATGAGCAGTTCTTC. Residues: CASMRDASYNEQFF.

The chain carries TRBV5-1 and TRBJ2-5; TRBD2 is a possible D gene (6 bases). The CDR3 covers 16 residues. The ends were cut back, 4 bases at V and 2 bases at J, with 18 bases in the middle. Germline CDR1 is SGHRS and CDR2 is YFSETQ. The CDR3 nucleotides read TGCGCCAGCAGCACCCGGACTACCGGAACTCAAGAGACCCAGTACTTC. Its protein is CASSTRTTGTQETQYF. Based on the CDR3 plus reference TRBV5-1 and TRBJ2-5, the full variable domain is KAGVTQTPRYLIKTRGQQVTLSCSPISGHRSVSWYQQTPGQGLQFLFEYFSETQRNKGNFPGRFSGRQFSNSRSEMNVSTLELGDSALYLCASSTRTTGTQETQYFGPGTRLLVL.

The chain combines TRBV28 with TRBJ1-5, with a tentative D call TRBD1 (5 bases). The germline gives CDR1 MDHEN, CDR2 SYDVKM. Trimming pared 2 bases from V and 2 bases from J, leaving 13 bases between. CDR3 length: 16 amino acids. The CDR3 DNA sequence: TGTGCCAGCAGTTTACGTGGGGCTTCGGGCAATCAGCCCCAGCATTTT. It codes for CASSLRGASGNQPQHF. The variable domain in full, completed from reference TRBV28 and TRBJ1-5, reads DVKVTQSSRYLVKRTGEKVFLECVQDMDHENMFWYRQDPGLGLRLIYFSYDVKMKEKGDIPEGYSVSREKKERFSLILESASTNQTSMYLCASSLRGASGNQPQHFGDGTRLSIL.

Points on this clone: The junction departs from the called germline gene at one end, perhaps through a read error. The chain carries TRBV7-9 and TRBJ1-4, with D unresolved. This CDR3 spans 13 amino acids. Germline V gene sequence: CDR1 SEHNR, CDR2 FQNEAQ (reference sequence). The CDR3 nucleotides are TGTGCCAGCCTCAAGGACGCTAATGAAAAACTATTTTTT. Its translation is CASLKDANEKLFF.

V is TRBV4-3 and J is TRBJ2-3; 11 bases are shared with TRBD2. V lost 0 bases and J lost 2; bases outside the gene matches: 10. CDR1 LGHNA and CDR2 YSLEER come from the germline V gene. The CDR3 length is 19 residues. The CDR3 sequence: CASSQDLYGTSGDTDTQYF. Here the CDR3 DNA reads TGCGCCAGCAGCCAAGACTTATATGGGACTAGCGGAGACACAGATACGCAGTATTTT.

Regarding this clone: Other DNA sequences in the sample encode the same CDR3. The V call is TRBV25-1, the J call TRBJ2-5, with D uncertain. The CDR3 contains 14 residues. Between the trimmed V and J ends, which lost 0 bases and 2 bases, there was a span of 7 bases. Germline CDR1 and CDR2: MGHDK and SYGVNS. CDR3 region: CASSEYKGQETQYF. As DNA, the CDR3 is TGTGCCAGCAGTGAATATAAAGGGCAAGAGACCCAGTACTTC.

This clone has a single count. The V and J genes are TRBV11-2 and TRBJ2-1; 13 positions agree with TRBD2. The V and J ends lost 5 bases and 13 bases, in that order; junction bases with no gene match: 2. Germline V lookup: CDR1 SGHAT, CDR2 FQNNGV. CDR3 length equals 12 residues. CDR3 nucleotide sequence: TGTGCCAGCAGCCGACTAGCGGGGGGACAGTTCTTC. It specifies CASSRLAGGQFF.

The chain is built from TRBV9 and TRBJ2-7; D is perhaps TRBD1 (5 bases). Per the germline V gene, CDR1 is SGDLS and CDR2 is YYNGEE. This CDR3 has 15 amino acids. V was pared by 3 bases and J by 6 bases, with 19 bases between. The CDR3 bases are TGTGCCAGCAGCGCCGACAGCGACCCGAGCTCCGAGCAGTACTTC. It yields the protein CASSADSDPSSEQYF.

This clone was detected once. The CDR3 nucleotides are TGTGCCAGCAGCCGGACAGGGAACACTGAAGCTTTCTTT. Protein: CASSRTGNTEAFF. V is TRBV11-3 and J is TRBJ1-1; 7 bases map to TRBD1. This CDR3 has 13 residues. In germline, CDR1 is SGHNT, CDR2 YENEEA. The J segment lost 1 base and the V segment lost 5 bases, leaving 1 base of the junction unmatched.